These 13 T cell receptor beta chains came from one sample sequenced in a study of cytomegalovirus exposure and HLA in healthy donors. Assay used: immunoSEQ multiplex PCR; TCRdb lists only in-frame clones, some missing. Of over 250,000 clones listed, approximately 86% are singletons. The material sequenced was PBMCs. The origin of the receptors is a woman in her 30s in good health and CMV-seropositive.

The rearrangement links TRBV7-3 to TRBJ2-1; D might be TRBD1 or TRBD2, each matching 6 bases. CDR1 and CDR2 (germline): SGHTA, FQGTGA. Trimming removed 1 base at V and 4 bases at J, with 14 bases between. There are 16 residues in the CDR3. The CDR3 here is CASSLMGAGGYNEQFF. Written as DNA, the CDR3 is TGTGCCAGCAGCTTAATGGGGGCAGGAGGGTACAATGAGCAGTTCTTC.

The chain uses TRBV9 and TRBJ2-5; 9 positions match TRBD1. There are 17 residues in the CDR3. Germline V gene sequence: CDR1 SGDLS, CDR2 YYNGEE. V gave up 1 base and J gave up 1 base; unmatched junction bases: 8. The CDR3 loop reads CASSVSGGTGIQETQYF. The DNA of the CDR3 is TGTGCCAGCAGCGTATCCGGAGGGACAGGGATCCAAGAGACCCAGTACTTC. Full variable domain (outside the CDR3, taken from reference TRBV9 and TRBJ2-5): DSGVTQTPKHLITATGQRVTLRCSPRSGDLSVYWYQQSLDQGLQFLIQYYNGEERAKGNILERFSAQQFPDLHSELNLSSLELGDSALYFCASSVSGGTGIQETQYFGPGTRLLVL.

The rearrangement joins TRBV6-5 to TRBJ2-5, with D possibly being TRBD1 or TRBD2 (5 bases each). With 2 bases removed from V and 5 bases from J, the gap between germline ends came to 15 bases. CDR1 MNHEY and CDR2 SVGAGI come from the germline V gene. The CDR3 contains 15 residues. CDR3 coding DNA: TGTGCCAGCAGTTACGGGGGTAGTGAGGGGGAGACCCAGTACTTC. This sequence encodes CASSYGGSEGETQYF.

As to this clone: Distinct nucleotide sequences in the sample also encode this CDR3. The chain is built from TRBV7-8 and TRBJ2-7; 7 bases line up with TRBD2. The CDR3 totals 13 residues. The J segment lost 2 bases and the V segment lost 5 bases, leaving 3 bases of the junction unmatched. Germline CDR1 and CDR2: SGHVS and FQNEAQ. The CDR3 loop reads CASSLGLAYEQYF. The CDR3 DNA follows: TGTGCCAGCAGCCTAGGACTAGCCTACGAGCAGTACTTC.

The CDR3 here is CASSSTGEKLFF. In nucleotides, the CDR3 is TGTGCCAGCAGCTCCACCGGCGAAAAACTGTTTTTT. The chain couples TRBV7-9 to TRBJ1-4; D unresolved. CDR3 length equals 12 residues. The germline gives CDR1 SEHNR, CDR2 FQNEAQ (reference sequence). V dropped 4 bases and J dropped 8 bases, with 8 bases sitting between them.

This sequence joins TRBV5-1 and TRBJ2-3, with TRBD2 matching over 12 bases. V gave up 5 bases and J gave up 2 bases; unmatched junction bases: 18. CDR1 is SGHRS and CDR2 is YFSETQ in the germline V gene. This CDR3 is 20 amino acids long. CDR3 DNA: TGCGCCAGCAGATCGCCCCTAGCGGGAGGGCCGGTTAGGTCCACAGATACGCAGTATTTT. Its translation: CASRSPLAGGPVRSTDTQYF. The whole variable domain, remainder taken from reference TRBV5-1 and TRBJ2-3, is KAGVTQTPRYLIKTRGQQVTLSCSPISGHRSVSWYQQTPGQGLQFLFEYFSETQRNKGNFPGRFSGRQFSNSRSEMNVSTLELGDSALYLCASRSPLAGGPVRSTDTQYFGPGTRLTVL.

The chain joins TRBV6-1 to TRBJ2-7; 10 bases match TRBD1. Germline assignment: CDR1 MNHNS and CDR2 SASEGT. Trimming at V came to 2 bases and at J to 1 base, leaving 8 bases not matched to a gene. The CDR3 consists of 17 residues. The CDR3 here is CASSETGGQGLSYEQYF. DNA for the CDR3: TGTGCCAGCAGTGAAACCGGGGGACAGGGGCTTTCCTACGAGCAGTACTTC.

The chain has TRBV6-5 and TRBJ2-1, with 9 positions matching TRBD2. Germline CDR1 reads MNHEY; CDR2 reads SVGAGI. The junction had 10 bases not matched to a gene; V was cut back by 0 bases and J by 10 bases. This CDR3 is built from 16 residues. CDR3 sequence: CASSYSMAGGRGEQFF. The CDR3 region has the DNA TGTGCCAGCAGTTACTCGATGGCGGGAGGGCGAGGAGAGCAGTTCTTC.

In its sample, this clone is medium-sized. The rearrangement links TRBV4-2 to TRBJ2-1, with 12 bases lining up with TRBD2. In germline, CDR1 is LGHNA, CDR2 YNFKEQ. This CDR3 comprises 18 residues. V was clipped by 1 base and J by 2 bases; unmatched bases: 6. This CDR3 reads CASSQGDLAGGTYNEQFF. CDR3 nucleotide sequence: TGTGCCAGCAGCCAAGGGGACCTAGCGGGGGGGACCTACAATGAGCAGTTCTTC.

The chain uses TRBV29-1 and TRBJ2-5; 8 bases line up with TRBD1. CDR3 length: 14 amino acids. Trimming at V came to 3 bases and at J to 5 bases, leaving 8 bases not matched to a gene. Germline V gene sequence: CDR1 SQVTM, CDR2 ANQGSEA. The CDR3 is CSVDGQGVMETQYF. DNA of the CDR3: TGCAGCGTTGACGGACAGGGCGTTATGGAGACCCAGTACTTC.

The V gene is TRBV15, the J gene TRBJ1-1; no firm D call. The CDR3 runs to 13 residues. Per the germline V gene, CDR1 is LNHNV and CDR2 is YYDKDF (reference sequence). V lost 0 bases and J lost 11, with 13 bases in between. DNA for the CDR3: TGTGCCACCAGCAGAGACTCAAGGCTGGGGGCTTTCTTT. Its protein is CATSRDSRLGAFF.

The chain has TRBV5-5 and TRBJ2-7; 9 positions match TRBD1. With V trimmed by 3 bases and J by 1 base, 5 bases remained unmatched. Per the germline V gene, CDR1 is SGHKS and CDR2 is YYEKEE (reference sequence). The CDR3 has 15 amino acids. The DNA for the CDR3 is TGTGCCAGCAGCTCCGGGACAGGGCTTTCCTACGAGCAGTACTTC. It is translated as CASSSGTGLSYEQYF.

V usage is TRBV5-1 and J usage is TRBJ1-1; TRBD1 matches 8 bases. J was trimmed by 5 bases and V by 2 bases; bases with no gene match: 2. The germline V gene has CDR1 SGHRS and CDR2 YFSETQ. This CDR3 region has 13 residues. Here the CDR3 reads CASSLQGGTEAFF. DNA of the CDR3: TGCGCCAGCAGCTTACAGGGGGGGACTGAAGCTTTCTTT. Complete variable domain (other parts from reference TRBV5-1 and TRBJ1-1): KAGVTQTPRYLIKTRGQQVTLSCSPISGHRSVSWYQQTPGQGLQFLFEYFSETQRNKGNFPGRFSGRQFSNSRSEMNVSTLELGDSALYLCASSLQGGTEAFFGQGTRLTVV.